This T cell receptor (beta chain) was captured by sequencing in a study of shared clonotypes between healthy human individuals. On the study more broadly: Ranging from 18 to 49 in age, donors were a couple of women and three men.

The CDR3 runs to 14 residues. From germline, CDR1 is SGHRS and CDR2 YFSETQ. V lost 4 bases, J lost 1 base, and 11 bases lay in between. Sorted-subset replicate PCR reactions were performed with about 190 ng DNA, corresponding to roughly 31,000 T cell genomes. Using immunoSEQ multiplex PCR, the repertoire was profiled, and TCRdb retains in-frame clones only, with some absent. Here the sample spans about 700,000 clones, around 74% being singletons. This chain uses TRBV5-1 with TRBJ1-1; a possible D gene is TRBD1 (5 bases). Sequencing input: memory CD4+ T cells sorted from blood. Subset reported: CD45RA-negative fraction. This TCR came from a woman between 25 and 40 years old in good health. CDR3: CASSHGDRNTEAFF. The CDR3 DNA reads TGCGCCAGCAGCCATGGAGACAGGAACACTGAAGCTTTCTTT.